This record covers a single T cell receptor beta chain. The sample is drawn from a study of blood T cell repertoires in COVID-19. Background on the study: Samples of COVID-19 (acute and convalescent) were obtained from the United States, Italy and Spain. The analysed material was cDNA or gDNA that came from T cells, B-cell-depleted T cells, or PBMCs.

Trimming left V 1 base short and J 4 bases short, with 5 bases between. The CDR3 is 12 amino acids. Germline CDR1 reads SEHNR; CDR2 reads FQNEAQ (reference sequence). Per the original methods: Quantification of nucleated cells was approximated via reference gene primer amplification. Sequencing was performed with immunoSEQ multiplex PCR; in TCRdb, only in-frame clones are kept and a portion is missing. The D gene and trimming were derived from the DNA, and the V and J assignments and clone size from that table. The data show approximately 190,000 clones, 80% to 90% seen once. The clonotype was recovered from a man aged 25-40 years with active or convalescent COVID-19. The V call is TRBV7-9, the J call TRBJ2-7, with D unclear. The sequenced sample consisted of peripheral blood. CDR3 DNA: TGTGCCAGCAGCTTAGAGCTTTACGAGCAGTACTTC. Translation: CASSLELYEQYF. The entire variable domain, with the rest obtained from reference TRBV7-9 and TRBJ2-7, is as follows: DTGVSQNPRHKITKRGQNVTFRCDPISEHNRLYWYRQTLGQGPEFLTYFQNEAQLEKSRLLSDRFSAERPKGSFSTLEIQRTEQGDSAMYLCASSLELYEQYFGPGTRLTVT.